Given below is one TCR beta chain in context. The antigen is undetermined. The data are from a study of cytomegalovirus exposure and HLA in healthy donors. General study results and limits: V- and J-gene trimming of TCR beta was linked (in a later analysis) to a missense DCLRE1C variant. Immune exposure was documented only through CMV serostatus. Most CMV-associated TCR beta chains were later found to appear HLA-restricted. Previously analyzed data showed that most TCR beta V segments were productive at a frequency of about 87% or about 30%.

The PCR made use of 60 Vbeta and 13 Jbeta primers. The assay was immunoSEQ multiplex PCR, and TCRdb's table has in-frame clones only and misses some. The sample has some 110,000 clones; around three quarters are singletons. V shed 1 base and J 2 bases; nucleotides not matched to a gene: 8. The CDR3 length is 16 residues. In germline, CDR1 is GTSNPN, CDR2 SVGIG (reference sequence). The sequence derives from a woman aged 55-69 years in good health and CMV-seropositive. The sequenced sample consisted of PBMCs. The V call is TRBV30, the J call TRBJ2-1; 7 positions agree with TRBD2. The CDR3 nucleotides read TGTGCCTGGAGTGGGGGAGGCGGGGGTCCCTACAATGAGCAGTTCTTC. Protein product: CAWSGGGGGPYNEQFF.